This TCR beta chain was recorded in a study of early T cells in non-severe SARS-CoV-2 infection. Study-level background: Whole-blood bulk RNA, unsorted, was sequenced, and chains were unpaired. Study outcomes and limitations: Anti-spike CD8 responses were favored by VDJdb matching, which missed private and CD4 specificities.

Ten or more counts support this clonotype. The antigen remains unidentified. V lost 8 bases to trimming and J lost 1 base, with 14 bases between them. The CDR3 sequence is 14 residues long. Germline V lookup: CDR1 SNHLY, CDR2 FYNNEI. Tagging with unique molecular identifiers was applied to individual cDNA molecules. TCRdb called the 5' RACE reads again in MiXCR, with one record for every CDR3 protein. The sample has roughly 36,000 distinct CDR3 sequences, less than 6% seen once. This sequence was found in an adult who was a healthcare worker with PCR-confirmed SARS-CoV-2 infection or an uninfected control (not recorded which). The rearrangement joins TRBV2 to TRBJ1-1; D is possibly TRBD1 (5 bases). The source material was whole blood. Here the CDR3 reads CASGALTANTEAFF. CDR3 bases: TGTGCCAGCGGAGCTCTGACAGCGAACACTGAAGCTTTCTTT.